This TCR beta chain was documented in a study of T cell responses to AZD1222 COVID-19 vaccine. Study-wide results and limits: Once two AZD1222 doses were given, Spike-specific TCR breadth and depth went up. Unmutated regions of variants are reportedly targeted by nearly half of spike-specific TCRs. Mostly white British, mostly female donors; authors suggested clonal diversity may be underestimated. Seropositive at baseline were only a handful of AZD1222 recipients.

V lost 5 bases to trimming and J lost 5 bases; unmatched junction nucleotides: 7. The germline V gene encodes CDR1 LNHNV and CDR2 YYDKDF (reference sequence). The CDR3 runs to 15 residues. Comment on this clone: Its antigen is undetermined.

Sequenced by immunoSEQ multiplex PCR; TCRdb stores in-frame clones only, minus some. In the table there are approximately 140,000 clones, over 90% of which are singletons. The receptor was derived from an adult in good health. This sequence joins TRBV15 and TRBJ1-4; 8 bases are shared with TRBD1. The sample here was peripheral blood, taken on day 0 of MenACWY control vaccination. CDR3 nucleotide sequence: TGTGCCACCAGCCGAGGGGGACAGGAGAATGAAAAACTGTTTTTT. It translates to CATSRGGQENEKLFF.